This T cell receptor (beta chain) was obtained from a study of blood T cell repertoires in COVID-19. The germline V and J ends were trimmed by 5 bases and 7 bases, with 11 bases remaining between them. This CDR3 spans 12 amino acids. Looked up from germline, CDR1 is MNHEY and CDR2 is SVGAGI. The method was immunoSEQ multiplex PCR; TCRdb's version includes in-frame clones alone and lacks a portion of them. The sample contains about 68,000 clones, roughly 85% of which appear only once. The TCR sequence derives from a man in his fifties with acute or convalescent COVID-19. Sequencing was done on a sample of peripheral blood. The gene calls are TRBV6-5 and TRBJ1-2; D is unresolved. In DNA form, the CDR3 reads TGTGCCAGCAGTCCTATCCGGGGTGGCTACACCTTC. Translation gives CASSPIRGGYTF.